This T cell receptor beta chain was sequenced for a study of shared clonotypes between healthy human individuals. Study-level information: CD8 memory received one plate per donor, CD8 naive two, CD4 memory three and CD4 naive three. Points from the study as a whole: Larger richness was generally estimated for naive than memory subsets.

How the authors handled the data: As immunoSEQ supplied junction-only sequences (without quality scores), filtering differed. Assay used: immunoSEQ multiplex PCR; TCRdb lists only in-frame clones, some missing. V and J calls plus clone size are reproduced from that table; the DNA served to infer D and trimming. This table has about 2.5 million clones, 85% to 95% appearing once. Per the germline V gene, CDR1 is MDHEN and CDR2 is SYDVKM. V was pared by 5 bases and J by 12 bases, with 16 bases between. The CDR3 spans 13 residues. The table lists this clone with a count of one. Its matching antigen is unknown.

The J gene is TRBJ1-4, the V gene TRBV28; a weak D match, TRBD1 (5 bases). Sequencing was performed on naive CD4+ T cells from PBMCs. As to subset: CD45RA+ positively selected. The sequence derives from a young man in good health. Some clones in this sample may be carry-over from other donors' samples. CDR3 DNA: TGTGCCAGCAGTCCTCCGGGACGGAGAGAACTGTTTTTT. Amino acids: CASSPPGRRELFF.